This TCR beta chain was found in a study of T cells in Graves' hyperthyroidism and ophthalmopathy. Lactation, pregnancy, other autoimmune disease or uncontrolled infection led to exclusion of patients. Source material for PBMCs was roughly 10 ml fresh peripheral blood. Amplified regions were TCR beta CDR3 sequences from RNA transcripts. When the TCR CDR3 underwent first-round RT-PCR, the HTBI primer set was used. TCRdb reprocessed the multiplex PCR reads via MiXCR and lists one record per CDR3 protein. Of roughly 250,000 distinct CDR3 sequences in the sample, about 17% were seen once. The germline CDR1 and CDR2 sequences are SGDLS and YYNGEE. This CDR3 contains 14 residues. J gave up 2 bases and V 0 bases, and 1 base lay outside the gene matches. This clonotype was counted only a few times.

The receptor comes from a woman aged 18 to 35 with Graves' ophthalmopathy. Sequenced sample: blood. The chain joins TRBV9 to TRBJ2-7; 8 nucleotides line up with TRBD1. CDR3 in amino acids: CASSVGDRPYEQYF. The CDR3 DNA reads TGTGCCAGCAGCGTAGGGGACAGGCCCTACGAGCAGTACTTC. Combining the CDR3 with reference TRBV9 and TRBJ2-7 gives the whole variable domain DSGVTQTPKHLITATGQRVTLRCSPRSGDLSVYWYQQSLDQGLQFLIQYYNGEERAKGNILERFSAQQFPDLHSELNLSSLELGDSALYFCASSVGDRPYEQYFGPGTRLTVT.